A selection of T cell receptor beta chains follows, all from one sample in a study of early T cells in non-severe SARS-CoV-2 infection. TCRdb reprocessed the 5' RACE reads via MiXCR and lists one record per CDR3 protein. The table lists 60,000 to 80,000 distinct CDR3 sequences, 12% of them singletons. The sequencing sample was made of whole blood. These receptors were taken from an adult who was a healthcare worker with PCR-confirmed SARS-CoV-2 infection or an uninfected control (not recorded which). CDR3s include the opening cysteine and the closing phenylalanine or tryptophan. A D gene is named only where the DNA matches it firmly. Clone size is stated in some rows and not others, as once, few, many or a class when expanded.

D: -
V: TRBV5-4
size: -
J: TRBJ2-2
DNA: TGTGCCAGCAGCACCCCGGACTTCACCGGGGAGCTGTTTTTT
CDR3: CASSTPDFTGELFF

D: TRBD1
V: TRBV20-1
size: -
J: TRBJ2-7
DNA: TGCAGTGCTACCGAGGACAGGTACGGCGAGCAGTACTTC
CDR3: CSATEDRYGEQYF

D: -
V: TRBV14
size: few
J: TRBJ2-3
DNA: TGTGCCAGCAGCCAAGAAAAGGAAGAGGGGAGCACAGATACGCAGTATTTT
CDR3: CASSQEKEEGSTDTQYF

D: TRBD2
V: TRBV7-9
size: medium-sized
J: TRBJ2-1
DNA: TGTGCCAGCAGCCCACAGAGGCTAGCGGGAGGGTACAATGAGCAGTTCTTC
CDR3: CASSPQRLAGGYNEQFF

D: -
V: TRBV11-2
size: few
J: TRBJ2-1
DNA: TGTGCCAGCAGCCCTTCGGGTAGCGGCTTGTACAATGAGCAGTTCTTC
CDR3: CASSPSGSGLYNEQFF

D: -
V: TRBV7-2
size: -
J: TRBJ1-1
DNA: TGTGCCAGCTCCGAAGTGGCCACTGAAGCTTTCTTT
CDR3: CASSEVATEAFF

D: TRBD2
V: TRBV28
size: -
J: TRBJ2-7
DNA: TGTGCCAGCAGACTAGGACTAGCGGAACGCCAGTACTTC
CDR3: CASRLGLAERQYF

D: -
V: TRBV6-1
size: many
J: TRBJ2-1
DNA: TGTGCCAGCAGTGACAGCTACAATGAGCAGTTCTTC
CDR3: CASSDSYNEQFF

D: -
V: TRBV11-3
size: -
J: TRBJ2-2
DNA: -
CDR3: CASSSGSGRAPGSCFF

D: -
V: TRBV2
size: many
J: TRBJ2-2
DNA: TGTGCCAGCAGTCCTCCTAGGCCCGGGGGCGGGGAGCTGTTTTTT
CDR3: CASSPPRPGGGELFF

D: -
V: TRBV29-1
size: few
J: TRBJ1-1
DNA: TGCAGCGTTGAAGAGGGAAACGACGGAGCGGCTGAAGCTTTCTTT
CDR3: CSVEEGNDGAAEAFF

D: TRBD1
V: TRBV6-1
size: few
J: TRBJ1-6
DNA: TGTGCCAGCAGTGAAGAGTCCGGGACAGGATTTTCACCCCTCCACTTT
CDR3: CASSEESGTGFSPLHF

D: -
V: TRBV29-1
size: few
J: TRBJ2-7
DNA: TGCAGCGTGGTGCTCCCAAGGGGTATATACGAGCAGTACTTC
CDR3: CSVVLPRGIYEQYF

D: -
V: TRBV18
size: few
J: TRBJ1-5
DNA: TGTGCCAGCTCACTCCTCGAGGGGAGCGACAATCAGCCCCAGCATTTT
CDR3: CASSLLEGSDNQPQHF

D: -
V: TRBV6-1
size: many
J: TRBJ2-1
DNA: TGTGCCAGCAGCGTGGACTTAACTGGGGGGCGGTTCTTC
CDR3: CASSVDLTGGRFF

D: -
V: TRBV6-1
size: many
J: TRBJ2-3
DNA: TGTGCCAGCAGTGAAGCTCCGCGTTCTAGCACAGATACGCAGTATTTT
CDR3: CASSEAPRSSTDTQYF

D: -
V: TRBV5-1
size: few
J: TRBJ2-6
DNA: TGCGCCTCCGTCGAGGGGGCTGGGGCCAACGTCCTGACTTTC
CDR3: CASVEGAGANVLTF

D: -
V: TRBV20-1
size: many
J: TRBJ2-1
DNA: TGCAGTGCTCCCGACTGGACTGTAGAATCTGGGGAGCAGTTCTTC
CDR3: CSAPDWTVESGEQFF

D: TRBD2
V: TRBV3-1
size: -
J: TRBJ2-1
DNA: TGTGCCAGCAGCTTCATTCTTACTAGCGGGGGCTCCTACAATGAGCAGTTCTTC
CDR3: CASSFILTSGGSYNEQFF

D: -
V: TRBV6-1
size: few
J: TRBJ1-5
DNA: TGTGCCAGCAGTGAAAAAAATGTCCTTAGCAATCAGCCCCAGCATTTT
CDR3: CASSEKNVLSNQPQHF

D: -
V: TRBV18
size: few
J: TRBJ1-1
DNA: TGTGCCAGCTCACCACTACGGGGCCCCTCGAACACTGAAGCTTTCTTT
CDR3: CASSPLRGPSNTEAFF

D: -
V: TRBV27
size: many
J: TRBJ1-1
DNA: TGTGCCAGCAGTTTAGGCCAGGGGCGGATGAACACTGAAGCTTTCTTT
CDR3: CASSLGQGRMNTEAFF

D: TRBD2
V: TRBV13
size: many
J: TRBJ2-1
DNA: TGTGCCAGCAGCCCGTTACCCGGGACTAGCGACAATGAGCAGTTCTTC
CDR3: CASSPLPGTSDNEQFF

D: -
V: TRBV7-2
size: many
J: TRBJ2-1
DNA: TGTGCCAGCAGCGTCGGATTTGGCGTTAGCAACAATGAGCAGTTCTTC
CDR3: CASSVGFGVSNNEQFF

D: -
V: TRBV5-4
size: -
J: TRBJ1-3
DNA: TGTGCCAGCAGCTTCTTCACCCCAAGGGTGTCTGGAAACACCATATATTTT
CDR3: CASSFFTPRVSGNTIYF

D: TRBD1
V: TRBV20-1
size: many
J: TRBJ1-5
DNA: TGCAGTGCGCGAGACAGGGAAGGTCAGCCCCAGCATTTT
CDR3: CSARDREGQPQHF

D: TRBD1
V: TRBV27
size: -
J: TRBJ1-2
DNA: TGTGCCAGCAGTTCTCCGGGACAGGGGCCCGGCTACACCTTC
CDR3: CASSSPGQGPGYTF